This is a list of T cell receptor beta chains from one sample in a study of blood T cell repertoires in COVID-19. The repertoire was sequenced with immunoSEQ multiplex PCR; TCRdb's copy has only in-frame clones and lacks some. The sample consists of fewer than 400,000 clones, approximately 90% of them appearing once. The source material was PBMCs or T cells enriched from blood (not recorded which). Receptors were obtained from a young woman who had recovered from COVID-19. CDR3s include the opening cysteine and the closing phenylalanine or tryptophan. D genes are given only for firm matches. Where a row states a size, it is once, few, many or the class of an expanded clone; other rows omit it.

length: 16; size: .; J: TRBJ1-1; D: TRBD1; V: TRBV5-6; CDR3: CASFLFWTGTNTEAFF; DNA: TGTGCCAGCTTTCTATTTTGGACAGGGACGAACACTGAAGCTTTCTTT
length: 14; size: .; J: TRBJ2-2; D: .; V: TRBV7-9; CDR3: CASSLTAPTGELFF; DNA: TGTGCCAGCAGCTTAACAGCCCCTACCGGGGAGCTGTTTTTT
length: 12; size: .; J: TRBJ1-1; D: TRBD1; V: TRBV2; CDR3: CASGGTGIGAFF; DNA: TGTGCCAGCGGCGGGACAGGGATCGGGGCTTTCTTT
length: 15; size: .; J: TRBJ1-1; D: TRBD1; V: TRBV6-2/TRBV6-3; CDR3: CASSYGAGGATEAFF; DNA: TGTGCCAGCAGTTACGGGGCAGGGGGAGCAACTGAAGCTTTCTTT
length: 14; size: .; J: TRBJ1-5; D: .; V: TRBV3-1/TRBV3-2; CDR3: CASSQDYLGQPQHF; DNA: TGTGCCAGCAGCCAAGATTATCTCGGGCAGCCCCAGCATTTT
length: 17; size: .; J: TRBJ1-2; D: TRBD1; V: TRBV4-1; CDR3: CASSQDFRTGPNYGYTF; DNA: TGCGCCAGCAGCCAAGATTTCCGGACAGGGCCTAACTATGGCTACACCTTC
length: 14; size: .; J: TRBJ1-2; D: .; V: TRBV29-1; CDR3: CSVDIWGETYGYTF; DNA: TGCAGCGTTGATATATGGGGCGAAACTTATGGCTACACCTTC
length: 17; size: .; J: TRBJ1-2; D: .; V: TRBV4-2; CDR3: CASSQEGGAGMNYGYTF; DNA: TGTGCCAGCAGCCAAGAAGGGGGGGCAGGGATGAACTATGGCTACACCTTC
length: 16; size: .; J: TRBJ2-5; D: .; V: TRBV18; CDR3: CASSRRGGEVEETQYF; DNA: TGTGCCAGCTCACGGCGGGGCGGAGAGGTAGAAGAGACCCAGTACTTC
length: 15; size: .; J: TRBJ2-7; D: TRBD2; V: TRBV5-6; CDR3: CASSIASGRLYEQYF; DNA: TGTGCCAGCAGTATAGCTAGCGGAAGACTCTACGAGCAGTACTTC
length: 14; size: .; J: TRBJ2-7; D: TRBD2; V: TRBV6-6; CDR3: CASSFSGSSYEQYF; DNA: TGTGCCAGCAGTTTTAGCGGGAGCTCCTACGAGCAGTACTTC
length: 19; size: few; J: TRBJ1-1; D: TRBD1; V: TRBV6-4; CDR3: CASSDPVRAGGLMNTEAFF; DNA: TGTGCCAGCAGTGACCCGGTCAGGGCAGGGGGCCTCATGAACACTGAAGCTTTCTTT
length: 16; size: .; J: TRBJ1-2; D: TRBD1; V: TRBV4-3; CDR3: CASSQDQPGQGNGYTF; DNA: TGCGCCAGCAGCCAAGATCAACCGGGACAGGGGAATGGCTACACCTTC
length: 18; size: once; J: TRBJ2-1; D: TRBD2; V: TRBV5-5; CDR3: CASRGLAVFYQTNNEQFF; DNA: TGTGCCAGCAGGGGGCTAGCGGTGTTCTACCAGACGAACAATGAGCAGTTCTTC
length: 16; size: .; J: TRBJ2-3; D: TRBD1; V: TRBV5-8; CDR3: CASSFRRGQGSITQYF; DNA: TGTGCCAGCAGTTTTCGGAGGGGACAGGGGAGCATTACGCAGTATTTT
length: 15; size: .; J: TRBJ2-5; D: .; V: TRBV6-5; CDR3: CASSSSTGYQETQYF; DNA: TGTGCCAGCAGCTCTTCTACAGGGTACCAAGAGACCCAGTACTTC
length: 16; size: .; J: TRBJ1-1; D: TRBD1; V: TRBV19; CDR3: CASSTNRGVGSTEAFF; DNA: TGTGCCAGTAGTACAAACAGGGGAGTGGGGAGCACTGAAGCTTTCTTT
length: 19; size: .; J: TRBJ2-4; D: .; V: TRBV2; CDR3: CASSRQDGKQPLAKNIQYF; DNA: TGTGCCAGCAGCCGCCAGGATGGAAAACAGCCCCTAGCCAAAAACATTCAGTACTTC
length: 15; size: .; J: TRBJ2-5; D: .; V: TRBV7-2; CDR3: CASSFNTGMGETQYF; DNA: TGTGCCAGCAGCTTCAACACAGGGATGGGAGAGACCCAGTACTTC